This T cell receptor (beta chain) was sequenced in a study of response to subunit inactivated influenza vaccine. TCRdb reanalysed the RT-PCR reads using MiXCR and keeps one entry per CDR3 protein. The data contain about 190,000 distinct CDR3 sequences, over 13% of them singletons. For this clonotype: The target antigen is unknown.

The CDR3 covers 14 residues. V was clipped by 5 bases and J by 5 bases, with 15 bases between them. From germline, CDR1 is MNHEY and CDR2 SMNVEV (reference sequence). General observations from the study: Authors suggested few new T cells are recruited by each seasonal influenza vaccination.

The chain joins TRBV27 to TRBJ1-2, with D possibly being TRBD1 (5 bases). The clonotype was recovered from a man between 45 and 60 years old who received an inactivated influenza vaccine. The sample consisted of CD8+ T cells sorted from PBMCs, taken 5 days after vaccination. The CDR3: CASSTGQWSYGYTF. CDR3 nucleotide sequence: TGTGCCAGCAGTACAGGACAATGGAGTTATGGCTACACCTTC.